The text below deals with one TCR beta chain. Its specificity is unknown. Each CDR3 protein is one row after TCRdb ran MiXCR on the RT-PCR reads. In the table there are hundreds of thousands of distinct CDR3 sequences, 13% of which are singletons. The data were obtained in a study of response to subunit inactivated influenza vaccine. Whole-study results and caveats: It was the authors' suggestion that each seasonal influenza vaccination recruits few new T cells.

The germline CDR1 and CDR2 sequences are LGHDT and YNNKEL (reference sequence). The CDR3 has 14 amino acids. Trimming at V came to 5 bases and at J to 4 bases, leaving 6 bases not matched to a gene. The receptor's source is a man in his fifties or sixties who received an inactivated influenza vaccine. The source material was PBMCs from blood, sampled roughly 46 days after vaccination. The rearrangement joins TRBV3-1 to TRBJ2-7, with 9 nucleotides matching TRBD1. This CDR3 is CASSSGTGWYEQYF. In DNA, the CDR3 is TGTGCCAGCAGCTCCGGGACAGGGTGGTACGAGCAGTACTTC.